A single sample is the source of the 6 T cell receptor beta chains below, sequenced in a study of T cells after yellow fever vaccination. TCRdb called the 5' RACE reads again in MiXCR, with one record for every CDR3 protein. The repertoire consists of some 350,000 distinct CDR3 sequences, with about 4% occurring once and the leading ten covering 20% to 25%. The specimen comprised PBMCs, sampled 5 days after the yellow fever booster vaccination. The receptors originated from a man between 18 and 35 years old who received the YFV17D yellow fever vaccine.

In its sample, this clonotype was seen many times. The rearrangement joins TRBV4-3 to TRBJ2-2; no clear D. Between the trimmed V and J ends, which lost 1 base and 4 bases, there was a span of 7 bases. The CDR3 totals 14 residues. Germline V CDR1 and CDR2: LGHNA, YSLEER. The CDR3 DNA follows: TGCGCCAGCAGCCAAGTAACGGGCACCGGGGAGCTGTTTTTT. Encoded protein: CASSQVTGTGELFF.

The chain recombines TRBV7-9 with TRBJ2-5; TRBD2 aligns across 9 bases. There are 16 residues in the CDR3. J gave up 1 base and V 3 bases, and 6 bases lay outside the gene matches. Germline V gives CDR1 SEHNR, CDR2 FQNEAQ (reference sequence). DNA of the CDR3: TGTGCCAGCAGCTTCGGCCTAGCGGGGCCCCAAGAGACCCAGTACTTC. It is translated as CASSFGLAGPQETQYF.

This clonotype was seen a handful of times. V and J are TRBV11-2 and TRBJ1-6; tentatively, D is TRBD1 (6 bases). V lost 1 base, J lost 10 bases, and 20 bases lay in between. Looked up from germline, CDR1 is SGHAT and CDR2 is FQNNGV. The CDR3 loop spans 17 amino acids. For the CDR3, the DNA is TGTGCCAGCAGCTTAGCCAAAGTCCAGGGGCTTGGGTCACCCCTCCACTTT. Its translation is CASSLAKVQGLGSPLHF. The variable domain in full, with the rest retrieved from reference TRBV11-2 and TRBJ1-6, is EAGVAQSPRYKIIEKRQSVAFWCNPISGHATLYWYQQILGQGPKLLIQFQNNGVVDDSQLPKDRFSAERLKGVDSTLKIQPAKLEDSAVYLCASSLAKVQGLGSPLHFGNGTRLTVT.

This clonotype was recorded a few times. The rearrangement links TRBV7-8 to TRBJ2-1; 11 bases line up with TRBD1. The CDR3 spans 16 residues. V lost 5 bases to trimming and J lost 8 bases; unmatched junction nucleotides: 11. Germline CDR1 reads SGHVS; CDR2 reads FQNEAQ. CDR3 sequence reads: CASSHLDRGQFDEQFF. The CDR3 DNA reads as TGTGCCAGCAGCCATTTGGACAGGGGGCAGTTCGATGAGCAGTTCTTC.

This clonotype was seen repeatedly, ten times or more. This sequence joins TRBV29-1 and TRBJ1-1, with 7 bases matching TRBD1. The CDR3 extends over 12 amino acids. From germline, CDR1 is SQVTM and CDR2 ANQGSEA. V shed 5 bases and J 4 bases; nucleotides not matched to a gene: 4. CDR3 coding DNA: TGCAGCGTTAAGGGGGCTGGCACTGAAGCTTTCTTT. It is translated as CSVKGAGTEAFF.

This clonotype was seen only a few times. The chain couples TRBV5-1 to TRBJ2-5; 7 bases align to TRBD2. Unmatched junction bases numbered 6, after V lost 5 bases and J lost 2 bases. Germline V gives CDR1 SGHRS, CDR2 YFSETQ. The CDR3 is 14 residues long. Here the CDR3 reads CASRNLGGQETQYF. The CDR3 nucleotides are TGCGCCAGCAGAAATTTGGGGGGGCAAGAGACCCAGTACTTC.